Below are 19 T cell receptor beta chains sequenced from a single sample in a study of blood T cell repertoires in COVID-19. Assay: immunoSEQ multiplex PCR; the TCRdb copy retains only in-frame clones and omits some. The data show about 40,000 clones, more than 80% seen once. Sequencing used peripheral blood. The receptor set was obtained from a man in his fifties with active or convalescent COVID-19.

This chain joins TRBV19 and TRBJ1-1; 9 bases are shared with TRBD1. The CDR3 extends over 15 amino acids. V lost 7 bases, J lost 1 base, and 7 bases stayed unmatched. Germline V gives CDR1 LNHDA, CDR2 SQIVND (reference sequence). The CDR3 bases are TGTGCCAGTATTAGGACAGGGGTCGAGAACACTGAAGCTTTCTTT. Encoded protein: CASIRTGVENTEAFF.

The V call is TRBV4-1, the J call TRBJ2-3; 8 bases are a match to TRBD2. This CDR3 has 16 amino acids. The germline gives CDR1 MGHRA, CDR2 YSYEKL. With 2 bases clipped from V and 0 bases from J, the junction kept 4 bases outside the gene matches. This CDR3 is CASSQSQRGSTDTQYF. CDR3 nucleotides: TGCGCCAGCAGCCAATCACAGCGGGGGAGCACAGATACGCAGTATTTT.

The V and J genes are TRBV10-2 and TRBJ2-6; 11 bases fit TRBD1. The CDR3 has 18 residues. Germline lookup yields CDR1 WSHSY and CDR2 SAAADI. The ends lost 2 bases at V and 0 bases at J; junction bases unmatched: 3. The DNA of the CDR3 is TGCGCCAGCAGTGAGCCCGGGACAGGGGGCTCTGGGGCCAACGTCCTGACTTTC. This gives the protein CASSEPGTGGSGANVLTF.

This chain uses TRBV6-1 with TRBJ2-3; tentative D call: TRBD2 (6 bases). Looked up from germline, CDR1 is MNHNS and CDR2 is SASEGT. V was shortened by 3 bases and J by 2 bases, with 9 bases between the two germline ends. This CDR3 has 14 residues. DNA for the CDR3: TGTGCCAGCAGTGATGCGGGGCCCACAGATACGCAGTATTTT. This encodes CASSDAGPTDTQYF.

The chain uses TRBV11-1 and TRBJ1-3; D remains unclear. The ends were cut back, 2 bases at V and 3 bases at J, with 11 bases in the middle. Germline loops: CDR1 SGHAT, CDR2 FQDESV (reference sequence). CDR3 length: 15 residues. CDR3 in DNA: TGTGCCAGCAGCTTAAAACGGACTGGTGGAAACACCATATATTTT. Residues: CASSLKRTGGNTIYF. Full variable domain (remainder filled in from reference TRBV11-1 and TRBJ1-3): EAEVAQSPRYKITEKSQAVAFWCDPISGHATLYWYRQILGQGPELLVQFQDESVVDDSQLPKDRFSAERLKGVDSTLKIQPAELGDSAMYLCASSLKRTGGNTIYFGEGSWLTVV.

The chain joins TRBV15 to TRBJ1-1; D gene unclear. This CDR3 is built from 13 residues. The V end lost 7 bases, the J end lost 0 bases, and 9 bases lay between the germline ends. CDR1 is LNHNV, CDR2 YYDKDF, per germline (reference sequence). The CDR3 nucleotides read TGTGCCACCAACCGGAGGGTGAACACTGAAGCTTTCTTT. This gives the protein CATNRRVNTEAFF. The variable domain in full, with the rest retrieved from reference TRBV15 and TRBJ1-1, is DAMVIQNPRYQVTQFGKPVTLSCSQTLNHNVMYWYQQKSSQAPKLLFHYYDKDFNNEADTPDNFQSRRPNTSFCFLDIRSPGLGDTAMYLCATNRRVNTEAFFGQGTRLTVV.

The rearrangement links TRBV11-3 to TRBJ2-3; possibly TRBD2 for D (7 bases). The V gene's germline CDR1 is SGHNT and CDR2 YENEEA. V shed 5 bases and J shed 0 bases, with 12 bases lying between them. The CDR3 is 15 residues long. The CDR3 is CASSRGASSTDTQYF. CDR3 in DNA: TGTGCCAGCAGCCGGGGGGCTTCTAGCACAGATACGCAGTATTTT.

The V call is TRBV3-1 (or the pseudogene TRBV3-2), the J call TRBJ1-4; D is possibly TRBD1 (6 bases). Trimming pared 4 bases from V and 1 base from J, leaving 16 bases between. CDR3 length equals 17 residues. Germline loops: CDR1 LGHDT, CDR2 YNNKEL (reference sequence). As DNA, the CDR3 is TGTGCCAGCAGCCCCCAGGGCAGGGGAAGAACTAATGAAAAACTGTTTTTT. Its translation: CASSPQGRGRTNEKLFF.

The chain combines TRBV5-1 with TRBJ1-2; no firm D call. CDR1 is SGHRS, CDR2 YFSETQ, per germline. V was pared by 4 bases and J by 4 bases, with 11 bases between. The CDR3 spans 13 residues. CDR3 DNA sequence: TGCGCCAGCAGCAACGACAAGTCCTATGGCTACACCTTC. Translation: CASSNDKSYGYTF.

The chain couples TRBV27 to TRBJ1-2; 9 nucleotides align to TRBD1. The V gene end was trimmed by 3 bases and the J gene end by 5 bases; junction bases not matched to a gene: 10. Germline V CDR1 and CDR2: MNHEY, SMNVEV (reference sequence). This CDR3 spans 16 amino acids. The CDR3, as DNA: TGTGCCAGCAGTTTCGGGACAGGGCCTGTTGGGTATGGCTACACCTTC. As protein: CASSFGTGPVGYGYTF.

This clone is a singleton in its sample. The chain links TRBV6-1 to TRBJ1-1; the D gene is possibly TRBD1 (5 bases). Trimming pared 7 bases from V and 7 bases from J, leaving 19 bases between. The CDR3 totals 14 residues. In germline, CDR1 is MNHNS, CDR2 SASEGT. The CDR3 bases are TGTGCCAGCATAGGCGGCCTCTCCGGGGGTGAAGCTTTCTTT. This gives the protein CASIGGLSGGEAFF.

The rearrangement links TRBV5-5 to TRBJ2-2; 9 positions match TRBD1. The germline V gene encodes CDR1 SGHKS and CDR2 YYEKEE (reference sequence). After removal of 3 bases from V and 7 bases from J, the junction contained 10 bases not matched to a gene. CDR3 length: 16 amino acids. CDR3 region: CASSSSGTGINGELFF. Written as DNA, the CDR3 is TGTGCCAGCAGCTCCTCCGGGACAGGGATAAACGGGGAGCTGTTTTTT.

This chain joins TRBV28 and TRBJ1-2; no definite D call. The V gene's germline CDR1 is MDHEN and CDR2 SYDVKM. The CDR3 is 13 residues long. V was shortened by 6 bases and J by 0 bases, with 8 bases between the two germline ends. In nucleotides, the CDR3 is TGTGCCAGCAGCTCCACTCCTAACTATGGCTACACCTTC. This encodes CASSSTPNYGYTF.

This chain links TRBV18 with TRBJ1-2; 8 bases match TRBD1. The CDR3 sequence is 16 residues long. CDR1 and CDR2 (germline): KGHSH, LQKENI. Trimming at V came to 3 bases and at J to 2 bases, leaving 8 bases not matched to a gene. As DNA, the CDR3 is TGTGCCAGCTCACCCTTGGACAGGGCCGAGAACTATGGCTACACCTTC. Translated, it gives CASSPLDRAENYGYTF.

The chain is built from TRBV7-2 and TRBJ2-1, with 9 bases aligning to TRBD1. CDR3 length: 14 residues. CDR1 and CDR2 from the germline V gene are SGHTA and FQGNSA. V was clipped by 5 bases and J by 7 bases; unmatched bases: 6. The CDR3 here is CASSKRTGENEQFF. DNA for the CDR3: TGTGCCAGCAGCAAAAGGACAGGGGAAAATGAGCAGTTCTTC.

This chain links TRBV15 with TRBJ2-5; D might be TRBD2 (6 bases). The CDR3 has 20 amino acids. From germline, CDR1 is LNHNV and CDR2 YYDKDF (reference sequence). V was pared by 0 bases and J by 7 bases, with 30 bases between. This CDR3 is CATSRDPGVASRLSSATQYF. The DNA of the CDR3 is TGTGCCACCAGCAGAGATCCGGGGGTGGCTAGCCGCCTCTCCTCAGCGACCCAGTACTTC.

The chain combines TRBV11-2 with TRBJ2-1; perhaps TRBD1 as D (7 bases). This CDR3 has 15 residues. From germline, CDR1 is SGHAT and CDR2 FQNNGV. V was shortened by 3 bases and J by 10 bases, with 19 bases between the two germline ends. In DNA, the CDR3 is TGTGCCAGCAGCTTCCGGGGGACAGAGTTGGCAGAGCAGTTCTTC. Its translation: CASSFRGTELAEQFF.

The V call is TRBV14, the J call TRBJ1-1, with 7 nucleotides matching TRBD1. This CDR3 has 18 amino acids. Germline V CDR1 and CDR2: SGHDN, FVKESK. V lost 0 bases, J lost 1 base, and 11 bases stayed unmatched. The CDR3 here is CASSQDIPRQGANTEAFF. In nucleotides, the CDR3 is TGTGCCAGCAGCCAAGATATCCCCCGACAGGGAGCGAACACTGAAGCTTTCTTT. Full variable domain (missing parts from reference TRBV14 and TRBJ1-1): EAGVTQFPSHSVIEKGQTVTLRCDPISGHDNLYWYRRVMGKEIKFLLHFVKESKQDESGMPNNRFLAERTGGTYSTLKVQPAELEDSGVYFCASSQDIPRQGANTEAFFGQGTRLTVV.

The V and J genes are TRBV27 and TRBJ2-7; 7 bases are a match to TRBD2. The V segment lost 3 bases and the J segment 5 bases; nucleotides outside the gene matches: 4. The CDR3 extends over 13 amino acids. Germline V gene lookup returns CDR1 MNHEY and CDR2 SMNVEV (reference sequence). CDR3 sequence (DNA): TGTGCCAGCAGTTTGGGACGGGGGGACGAGCAGTACTTC. It is translated as CASSLGRGDEQYF.